Presented here are 9 T cell receptor beta chains from one specimen sequenced in a study of T cells in Graves' hyperthyroidism and ophthalmopathy. Authors of the study amplified TCR beta CDR3 regions from RNA transcripts. HTBI primers were used for first-round RT-PCR of the TCR CDR3. TCRdb independently ran MiXCR on the multiplex PCR reads; one entry per CDR3 protein. The sample shows 80,000 to 100,000 distinct CDR3 sequences, 35% to 45% of them seen only once. What was sequenced was peripheral blood or thyroid tissue (not recorded which). These receptors were collected from a woman younger than 45 with Graves' hyperthyroidism.

This clonotype has ten or more counts. The chain links TRBV28 to TRBJ2-7; 9 bases align to TRBD1. The V segment lost 5 bases and the J segment 3 bases; nucleotides outside the gene matches: 8. Germline CDR1 and CDR2: MDHEN and SYDVKM. The CDR3 is 15 amino acids. Here the CDR3 DNA reads TGTGCCAGCAGTCCAAGGACAGGGGTTAACTACGAGCAGTACTTC. Residues: CASSPRTGVNYEQYF.

The rearrangement uses TRBV7-8 and TRBJ2-5; D might be TRBD1 (7 bases). The CDR3 length is 16 residues. The germline V gene encodes CDR1 SGHVS and CDR2 FQNEAQ. The V end lost 5 bases, the J end lost 5 bases, and 21 bases lay between the germline ends. DNA of the CDR3: TGTGCCAGCAGCCCCCTAGCGACAGGGAAGGGGGAGACCCAGTACTTC. Its translation: CASSPLATGKGETQYF.

This clonotype was picked up many times. The chain links TRBV6-6 to TRBJ1-5; 7 bases map to TRBD1. CDR3 length equals 12 residues. Looked up from germline, CDR1 is MNHNY and CDR2 is SVGAGI (reference sequence). V was pared by 8 bases and J by 11 bases, with 9 bases of the junction left unmatched. The CDR3 nucleotides read TGTGCCAGCCAAACAGGGGCCGGGTCCCAGCATTTT. It translates to CASQTGAGSQHF.

This clonotype was detected ten times or more. A much larger clone sits a single nucleotide away, making a read error possible. This chain connects TRBV14 to TRBJ1-2, with a weak D call TRBD1 (5 bases). The V gene's germline CDR1 is SGHDN and CDR2 FVKESK. Between the trimmed V and J ends, which lost 8 bases and 4 bases, there was a span of 17 bases. The CDR3 is 14 residues long. The CDR3 nucleotides are TGTGCCAGCGGGGGATCGACAGCGCTCTATGGCTACACCTTC. Translating gives CASGGSTALYGYTF. Full variable domain (rest looked up from reference TRBV14 and TRBJ1-2): EAGVTQFPSHSVIEKGQTVTLRCDPISGHDNLYWYRRVMGKEIKFLLHFVKESKQDESGMPNNRFLAERTGGTYSTLKVQPAELEDSGVYFCASGGSTALYGYTFGSGTRLTVV.

At least ten counts were recorded for this clonotype. The chain combines TRBV2 with TRBJ2-7; maybe TRBD2 (6 bases). The V end lost 4 bases, the J end lost 3 bases, and 10 bases lay between the germline ends. CDR1 and CDR2 from the germline V gene are SNHLY and FYNNEI. The CDR3 has 13 amino acids. The CDR3 DNA reads as TGTGCCAGCAGTGCGGGGGAATACTACGAGCAGTACTTC. Protein: CASSAGEYYEQYF.

This clonotype was counted at least ten times. One end of the junction fails to match germline, which may point to a read error. The rearrangement uses TRBV7-9 and TRBJ1-5; no clear D gene. Looked up from germline, CDR1 is SEHNR and CDR2 is FQNEAQ (reference sequence). The CDR3 loop spans 12 amino acids. The CDR3: CASSARMEPRHF. For the CDR3, the DNA is TGTGCCAGCAGCGCCAGAATGGAGCCCCGGCATTTT.

This clonotype showed up many times. The chain recombines TRBV5-5 with TRBJ2-7; D gene unclear. The germline V and J ends were trimmed by 4 bases and 0 bases, with 8 bases remaining between them. The germline CDR1 and CDR2 sequences are SGHKS and YYEKEE (reference sequence). The length of the CDR3 is 13 residues. Here the CDR3 reads CASSTGFSYEQYF. The CDR3 nucleotides read TGTGCCAGCAGCACTGGATTCTCCTACGAGCAGTACTTC.

The genes are TRBV5-1 and TRBJ2-2, with 13 bases aligning to TRBD2. CDR3 size: 18 residues. The junction had 11 bases not matched to a gene; V was cut back by 3 bases and J by 6 bases. The germline V gene has CDR1 SGHRS and CDR2 YFSETQ. CDR3 region: CASSSRGLAGVLAGELFF. Here the CDR3 DNA reads TGCGCCAGCAGCTCGAGAGGACTAGCGGGAGTTCTGGCCGGGGAGCTGTTTTTT. The full variable domain, rest sourced from reference TRBV5-1 and TRBJ2-2, is KAGVTQTPRYLIKTRGQQVTLSCSPISGHRSVSWYQQTPGQGLQFLFEYFSETQRNKGNFPGRFSGRQFSNSRSEMNVSTLELGDSALYLCASSSRGLAGVLAGELFFGEGSRLTVL.

At least ten counts were recorded for this clonotype. An end of the junction does not agree with germline; a read error may underlie this. This chain joins TRBV6-1 and TRBJ1-3; D perhaps matches TRBD1 (5 bases). The germline gives CDR1 MNHNS, CDR2 SASEGT. The CDR3 is 14 residues long. The CDR3 sequence is CASSVEGLGNTTYF. In DNA form, the CDR3 reads TGTGCCAGCAGTGTCGAGGGGCTTGGAAACACCACATATTTT.